One sample yielded the 16 T cell receptor beta chains listed below, sequenced in a study of blood T cell repertoires in COVID-19. Sequenced by immunoSEQ multiplex PCR; TCRdb stores in-frame clones only, minus some. The table records 200,000 to 250,000 clones, under 90% of them present only once. Sequencing input: PBMCs or T cells enriched from blood (not recorded which). Every receptor here comes from a man aged 35 to 55 who had recovered from COVID-19.

The chain employs TRBV28 and TRBJ1-6, with D perhaps matching TRBD1 (5 bases). V gave up 3 bases and J gave up 7 bases, with 13 bases separating them. CDR1 and CDR2 (germline): MDHEN, SYDVKM. The CDR3 consists of 15 residues. The CDR3 is CASSFTGTGNSPLHF. The CDR3, as DNA: TGTGCCAGCAGTTTTACCGGGACTGGGAATTCACCCCTCCACTTT.

The genes are TRBV24-1 and TRBJ1-6; maybe TRBD1 (6 bases). The V gene lost 7 bases and the J gene lost 7 bases, with 10 bases spanning the gap. The CDR3 loop spans 13 amino acids. The germline gives CDR1 KGHDR, CDR2 SFDVKD. CDR3 residues: CATRGARNSPLHF. The DNA for the CDR3 is TGTGCCACCAGGGGGGCTCGGAATTCACCCCTCCACTTT.

This clone was counted a few times. This rearrangement joins TRBV7-2 to TRBJ2-7; TRBD1 aligns across 10 bases. CDR1 is SGHTA, CDR2 FQGNSA, per germline. Trimming removed 4 bases from V and 7 bases from J; junction bases left unmatched: 10. This CDR3 is built from 15 residues. CDR3 nucleotides: TGTGCCAGCAGCTCCCGGGACAGGGGCGCGGGGGAGCAGTACTTC. As protein: CASSSRDRGAGEQYF.

The rearrangement uses TRBV9 and TRBJ2-3; 9 bases agree with TRBD2. This CDR3 is built from 15 residues. The trim removed 3 bases at V and 2 bases at J, leaving 4 bases unmatched. From germline, CDR1 is SGDLS and CDR2 YYNGEE. Written as DNA, the CDR3 is TGTGCCAGCAGCGCGACGGGACTAGCCACAGATACGCAGTATTTT. Amino acid sequence: CASSATGLATDTQYF.

V gene TRBV10-1 combines with J gene TRBJ2-1; 8 nucleotides align to TRBD1. The CDR3 spans 16 residues. Germline V gene data show CDR1 as WNHNN and CDR2 as SYGVQD (reference sequence). V trimming: 2 bases; J trimming: 6 bases; junction bases outside the gene matches: 9. In DNA, the CDR3 is TGCGCCAGCAGTGAGCCCCGACAGGGACAGGTCAATGAGCAGTTCTTC. The encoded protein is CASSEPRQGQVNEQFF.

This clone was observed a handful of times. The chain joins TRBV30 to TRBJ1-6, with TRBD1 matching over 8 bases. Germline CDR1 reads GTSNPN; CDR2 reads SVGIG (reference sequence). The CDR3 has 15 amino acids. J gave up 7 bases and V 4 bases, and 9 bases lay outside the gene matches. This chain's CDR3 is CAWTRTGMGNSPLHF. In DNA form, the CDR3 reads TGTGCCTGGACCCGGACAGGGATGGGGAATTCACCCCTCCACTTT.

This chain links TRBV30 with TRBJ2-5; D possibly corresponds to TRBD1 (6 bases). V lost 4 bases and J 5 bases, leaving 17 bases between the germline ends. Germline CDR1 is GTSNPN and CDR2 is SVGIG (reference sequence). The CDR3 spans 14 residues. Here the CDR3 reads CAWTDSQPDETQYF. For the CDR3, the DNA is TGTGCCTGGACGGACAGCCAACCTGACGAGACCCAGTACTTC.

The chain recombines TRBV7-2 with TRBJ2-1, with TRBD2 identical over 11 bases. The CDR3 is 14 amino acids. Per the germline V gene, CDR1 is SGHTA and CDR2 is FQGNSA. V dropped 1 base and J dropped 11; count of bases not matched to a gene: 4. CDR3 amino acids: CASSLGGTSGKQFF. In DNA form, the CDR3 reads TGTGCCAGCAGCTTAGGAGGGACTAGCGGCAAGCAGTTCTTC.

The J gene is TRBJ1-2, the V gene TRBV20-1; D possibly corresponds to TRBD1 (6 bases). V gave up 3 bases and J gave up 2 bases, with 10 bases separating them. The CDR3 sequence is 13 residues long. Germline V gene lookup returns CDR1 DFQATT and CDR2 SNEGSKA (reference sequence). In nucleotides, the CDR3 is TGCAGTGCTAGTCTCGGACAGAACTATGGCTACACCTTC. Amino acids: CSASLGQNYGYTF.

The genes are TRBV18 and TRBJ1-1; 8 bases map to TRBD1. V shed 2 bases, J shed 0 bases, and the junction held 11 bases outside the gene matches. The length of the CDR3 is 18 residues. Germline assignment: CDR1 KGHSH and CDR2 LQKENI. In nucleotides, the CDR3 is TGTGCCAGCTCACCAATGTCAGGACAGGGAAGACTGAACACTGAAGCTTTCTTT. This translates into CASSPMSGQGRLNTEAFF.

The chain carries TRBV6-5 and TRBJ1-2; D call uncertain. This CDR3 has 14 residues. Germline assignment: CDR1 MNHEY and CDR2 SVGAGI. V dropped 6 bases and J dropped 1 base, with 12 bases sitting between them. CDR3 in amino acids: CASSTTRINYGYTF. The CDR3 DNA reads TGTGCCAGCAGCACGACAAGAATTAACTATGGCTACACCTTC.

The chain links TRBV18 to TRBJ1-5, with TRBD1 identical over 10 bases. The trim removed 6 bases at V and 5 bases at J, leaving 7 bases unmatched. Germline V CDR1 and CDR2: KGHSH, LQKENI. This CDR3 is 15 amino acids long. This CDR3 is CASSFTGTGDQPQHF. CDR3 in DNA: TGTGCCAGCTCTTTTACCGGGACAGGGGATCAGCCCCAGCATTTT.

V usage is TRBV18 and J usage is TRBJ2-1, with D perhaps matching TRBD1 (5 bases). The length of the CDR3 is 17 residues. Germline V lookup: CDR1 KGHSH, CDR2 LQKENI. Trimming pared 6 bases from V and 0 bases from J, leaving 18 bases between. The CDR3 coding sequence is TGTGCCAGCTCGTTTTCTATGACAGCAAGCTCCTACAATGAGCAGTTCTTC. This encodes CASSFSMTASSYNEQFF.

The chain's CDR3 is CASSLPLAKNIQYF. CDR3 bases: TGTGCCAGCAGCTTGCCCCTAGCCAAAAACATTCAGTACTTC. The chain has TRBV5-5 and TRBJ2-4; D is unresolved. Germline loops: CDR1 SGHKS, CDR2 YYEKEE (reference sequence). The length of the CDR3 is 14 residues. Deletions cut 1 base from V and 0 bases from J, with 5 bases between.

This clone was observed a single time. The J gene is TRBJ2-2, the V gene TRBV12-5; TRBD1 aligns across 10 bases. The CDR3 is 14 amino acids. Trimming took 8 bases from V and 6 from J; bases not matched to a gene: 6. CDR1 and CDR2 from the germline V gene are LGHNT and FRNRAP. CDR3: CASLTGGAAGELFF. The CDR3 DNA is TGTGCTAGTCTGACAGGGGGCGCTGCCGGGGAGCTGTTTTTT.

This chain connects TRBV6-5 to TRBJ1-2; the D gene is possibly TRBD1 (6 bases). Trimming stripped 1 base from V and 6 bases from J, with 9 bases between. Germline V CDR1 and CDR2: MNHEY, SVGAGI. This CDR3 contains 13 residues. Written as DNA, the CDR3 is TGTGCCAGCAGTTACTTCGGACAGAATGGCTACACCTTC. This gives the protein CASSYFGQNGYTF.